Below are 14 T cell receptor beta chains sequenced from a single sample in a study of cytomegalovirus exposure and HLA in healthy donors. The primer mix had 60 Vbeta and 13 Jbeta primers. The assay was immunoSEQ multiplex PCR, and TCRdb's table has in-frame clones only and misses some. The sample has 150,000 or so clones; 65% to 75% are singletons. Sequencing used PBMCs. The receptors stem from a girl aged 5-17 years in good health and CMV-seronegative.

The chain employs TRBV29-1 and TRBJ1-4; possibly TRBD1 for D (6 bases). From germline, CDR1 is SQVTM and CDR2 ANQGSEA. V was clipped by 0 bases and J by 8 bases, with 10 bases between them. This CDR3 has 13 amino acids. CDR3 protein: CSVEDWGHEKLFF. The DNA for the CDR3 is TGCAGCGTTGAAGATTGGGGGCACGAAAAACTGTTTTTT.

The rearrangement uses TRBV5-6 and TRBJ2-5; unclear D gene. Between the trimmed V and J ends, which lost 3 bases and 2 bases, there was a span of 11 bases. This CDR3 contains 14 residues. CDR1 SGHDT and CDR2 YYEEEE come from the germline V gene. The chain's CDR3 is CASSSPRGQETQYF. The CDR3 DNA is TGTGCCAGCAGCTCCCCCAGAGGTCAAGAGACCCAGTACTTC.

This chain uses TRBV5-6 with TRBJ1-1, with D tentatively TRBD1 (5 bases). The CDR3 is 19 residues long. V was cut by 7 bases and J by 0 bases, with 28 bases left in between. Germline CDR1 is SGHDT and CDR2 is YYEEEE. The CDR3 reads CASLTPQGALNLMNTEAFF. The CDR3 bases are TGTGCCAGCCTCACCCCCCAGGGTGCCCTAAACCTAATGAACACTGAAGCTTTCTTT.

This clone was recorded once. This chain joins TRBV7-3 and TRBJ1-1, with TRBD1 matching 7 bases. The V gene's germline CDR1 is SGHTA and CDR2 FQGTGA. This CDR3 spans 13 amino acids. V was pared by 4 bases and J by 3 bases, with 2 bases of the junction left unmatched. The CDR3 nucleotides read TGTGCCAGCAGCTCGGGACAGCACACTGAAGCTTTCTTT. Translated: CASSSGQHTEAFF.

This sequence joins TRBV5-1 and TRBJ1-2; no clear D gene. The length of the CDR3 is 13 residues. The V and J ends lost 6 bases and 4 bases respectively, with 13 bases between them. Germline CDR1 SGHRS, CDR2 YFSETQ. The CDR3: CASKNGGIYGYTF. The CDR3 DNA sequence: TGCGCCAGCAAAAATGGAGGGATCTATGGCTACACCTTC.

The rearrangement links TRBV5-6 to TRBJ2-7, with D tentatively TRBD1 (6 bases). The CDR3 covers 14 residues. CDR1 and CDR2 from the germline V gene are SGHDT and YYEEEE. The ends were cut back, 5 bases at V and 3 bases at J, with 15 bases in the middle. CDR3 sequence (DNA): TGTGCCAGCAGTATCGAGGGGGATAGCTACGAGCAGTACTTC. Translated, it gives CASSIEGDSYEQYF.

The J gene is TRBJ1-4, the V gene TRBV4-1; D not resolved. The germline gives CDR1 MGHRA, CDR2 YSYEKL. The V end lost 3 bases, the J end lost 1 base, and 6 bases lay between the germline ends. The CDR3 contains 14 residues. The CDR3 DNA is TGCGCCAGCAGCCAGGCTGAAACTAATGAAAAACTGTTTTTT. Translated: CASSQAETNEKLFF.

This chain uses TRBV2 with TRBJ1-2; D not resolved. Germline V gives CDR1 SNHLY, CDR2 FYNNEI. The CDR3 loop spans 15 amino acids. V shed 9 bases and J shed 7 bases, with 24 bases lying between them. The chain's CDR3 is CARAYMAVSVSGYTF. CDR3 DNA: TGTGCCAGAGCTTACATGGCAGTAAGCGTCTCTGGCTACACCTTC.

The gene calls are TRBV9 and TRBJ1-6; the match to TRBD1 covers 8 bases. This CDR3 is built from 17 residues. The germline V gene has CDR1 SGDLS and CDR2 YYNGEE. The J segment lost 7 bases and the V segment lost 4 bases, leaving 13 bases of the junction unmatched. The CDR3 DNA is TGTGCCAGCAGCTCCGCGGTCGTGACAGGGGCCAATTCACCCCTCCACTTT. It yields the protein CASSSAVVTGANSPLHF.

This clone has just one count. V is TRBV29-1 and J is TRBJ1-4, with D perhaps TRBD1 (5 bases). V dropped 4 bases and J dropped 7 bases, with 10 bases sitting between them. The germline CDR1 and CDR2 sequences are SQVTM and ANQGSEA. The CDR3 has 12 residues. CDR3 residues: CSVGQGTEKLFF. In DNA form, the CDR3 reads TGCAGCGTTGGTCAGGGTACTGAAAAACTGTTTTTT.

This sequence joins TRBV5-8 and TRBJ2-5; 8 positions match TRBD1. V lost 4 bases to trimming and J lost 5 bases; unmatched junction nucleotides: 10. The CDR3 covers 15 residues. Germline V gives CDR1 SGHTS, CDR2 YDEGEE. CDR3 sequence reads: CASSPGTGVEETQYF. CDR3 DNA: TGTGCCAGCAGCCCCGGGACAGGCGTGGAGGAGACCCAGTACTTC.

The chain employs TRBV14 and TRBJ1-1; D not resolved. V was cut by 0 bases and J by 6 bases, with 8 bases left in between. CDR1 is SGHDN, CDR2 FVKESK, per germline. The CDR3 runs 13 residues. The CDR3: CASSQEKRAEAFF. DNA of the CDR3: TGTGCCAGCAGCCAAGAGAAGAGAGCTGAAGCTTTCTTT.

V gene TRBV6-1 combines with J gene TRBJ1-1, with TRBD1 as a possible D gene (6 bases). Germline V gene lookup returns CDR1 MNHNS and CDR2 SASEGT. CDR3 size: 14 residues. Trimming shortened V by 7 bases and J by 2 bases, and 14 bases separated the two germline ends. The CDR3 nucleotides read TGTGCCAGCACCTTAGACAGGCCCAACACTGAAGCTTTCTTT. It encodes CASTLDRPNTEAFF.

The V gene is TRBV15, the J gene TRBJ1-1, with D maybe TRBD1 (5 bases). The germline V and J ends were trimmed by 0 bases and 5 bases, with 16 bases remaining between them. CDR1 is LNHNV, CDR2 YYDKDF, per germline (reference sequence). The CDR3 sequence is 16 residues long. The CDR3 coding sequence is TGTGCCACCAGCAGAGAGTTGAAAGGGGCGGTTACTGAAGCTTTCTTT. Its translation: CATSRELKGAVTEAFF.